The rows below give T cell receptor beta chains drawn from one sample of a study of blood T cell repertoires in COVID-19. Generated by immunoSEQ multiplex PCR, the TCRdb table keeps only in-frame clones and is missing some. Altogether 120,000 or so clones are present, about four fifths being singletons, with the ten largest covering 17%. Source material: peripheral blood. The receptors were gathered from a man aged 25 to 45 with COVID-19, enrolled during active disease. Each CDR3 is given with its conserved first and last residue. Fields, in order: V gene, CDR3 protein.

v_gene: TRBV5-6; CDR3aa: CASSLGQGGSPLHF
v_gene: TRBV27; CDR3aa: CASSLSIWPGGSGANVLTF
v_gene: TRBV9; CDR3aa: CASSLGNRGGTGELFF
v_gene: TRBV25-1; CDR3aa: CASSEQGMNTEAFF
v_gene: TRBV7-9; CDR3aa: CASSPDRGEGNTEAFF
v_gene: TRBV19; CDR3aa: CASSTTSTDTQYF
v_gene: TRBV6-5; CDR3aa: CASSYSPEYGYTF
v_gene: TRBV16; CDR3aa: CASSQYGRGTIRANYGYTF
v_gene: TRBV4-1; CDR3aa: CASSQEYSSYEQYF
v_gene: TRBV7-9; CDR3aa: CASNRPGDTEAFF
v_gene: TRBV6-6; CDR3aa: CASTSSGEPQHF
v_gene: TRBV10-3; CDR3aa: CAISPIPDREGGYTF
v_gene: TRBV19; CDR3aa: CASRPSGRYTGELFF
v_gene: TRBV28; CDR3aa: CASSLGTGKTYEQYF
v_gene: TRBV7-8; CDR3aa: CASSLVSGQGNDYEQYF
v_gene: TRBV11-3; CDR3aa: CASSLTGTGGFPLHF
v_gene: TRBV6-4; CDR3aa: CASSDSGFNEQFF
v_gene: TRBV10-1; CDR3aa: CASSDRGLSNQPQHF
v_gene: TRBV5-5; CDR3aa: CASSVAGYGANVLTF
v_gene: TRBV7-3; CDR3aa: CASSLTPTTPSYEQYF
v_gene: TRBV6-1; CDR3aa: CASSETSGRGGDTQYF
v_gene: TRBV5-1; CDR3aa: CASSLASGPYNEQFF
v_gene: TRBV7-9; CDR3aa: CASSLGQGLETQYF
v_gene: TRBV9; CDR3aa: CASSPREGEAFF
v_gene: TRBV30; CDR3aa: CAWSVMGGGLNYGYTF
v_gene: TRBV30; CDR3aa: CAWSVGLAGVDTQYF
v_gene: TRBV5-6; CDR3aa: CASSLRRTGGKTGELFF
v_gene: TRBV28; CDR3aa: CASSPQKWGETYEQYF
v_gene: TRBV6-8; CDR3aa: CASSYPGYNEQFF
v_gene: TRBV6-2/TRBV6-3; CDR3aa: CASSYSGAGLQPQHF
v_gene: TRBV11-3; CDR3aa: CASSLGPSGRAGSETQYF
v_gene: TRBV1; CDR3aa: CTSSHRGVAGTNEKLFF
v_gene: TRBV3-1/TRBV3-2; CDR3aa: CASSQVTGVNEQFF